This T cell receptor (beta chain) comes out of a study of cytomegalovirus exposure and HLA in healthy donors. Clones were read by immunoSEQ multiplex PCR, and TCRdb kept only the in-frame ones, dropping some. The top ten hold roughly 6.7% of the sample, which has about 150,000 clones, 90% seen once. The ends lost 5 bases at V and 5 bases at J; junction bases unmatched: 8. This CDR3 has 15 residues. Germline-derived CDR1 and CDR2 are SGDLS and YYNGEE. The chain carries TRBV9 and TRBJ2-5; 11 positions agree with TRBD1. This TCR came from a woman aged 25-40 years in good health and CMV-seropositive. The sequenced material came from PBMCs. CDR3 in DNA: TGTGCCAGCAGTGCATGGACAGGGGGCGGGGAGACCCAGTACTTC. Translated: CASSAWTGGGETQYF.